The 29 T cell receptor beta chains below all came from one sample that was sequenced in a study of CD8+CD57+ T cells in acquired aplastic anemia. Profiling of TCR beta VDJ combinations and CDR3 sequences used genomic DNA as template. Each CDR3 protein is one row after TCRdb ran MiXCR on the reads. Of 150,000 to 200,000 distinct CDR3 sequences in the sample, approximately 45% were seen once. The source material was sorted CD4+, CD8+, or CD8+CD57+ T cells (not recorded which) from PBMCs. Receptor source: a human donor in good health.

The chain recombines TRBV2 with TRBJ2-7; 7 nucleotides line up with TRBD1. The CDR3 sequence is 15 residues long. Germline V CDR1 and CDR2: SNHLY, FYNNEI. Germline trimming cut 5 bases from V and 2 bases from J; bases unmatched to any gene: 9. The CDR3 bases are TGTGCCAGCAGTCGGACAGGCCCAGGGCCCTACGAGCAGTACTTC. This sequence encodes CASSRTGPGPYEQYF.

The J gene is TRBJ1-5, the V gene TRBV15; the D is unclear. CDR3 length: 13 amino acids. Germline values: CDR1 LNHNV, CDR2 YYDKDF (reference sequence). V was cut by 3 bases and J by 15 bases, with 18 bases left in between. The CDR3 nucleotides are TGTGCCACCAGCAGGGTTTCGGACCGCCGACGGCATTTT. It codes for CATSRVSDRRRHF. Full variable domain (outside the CDR3, taken from reference TRBV15 and TRBJ1-5): DAMVIQNPRYQVTQFGKPVTLSCSQTLNHNVMYWYQQKSSQAPKLLFHYYDKDFNNEADTPDNFQSRRPNTSFCFLDIRSPGLGDTAMYLCATSRVSDRRRHFGDGTRLSIL.

The chain recombines TRBV4-2 with TRBJ1-1, with TRBD1 matching 7 bases. The CDR3 loop spans 15 amino acids. Germline V gene sequence: CDR1 LGHNA, CDR2 YNFKEQ. With V trimmed by 4 bases and J by 5 bases, 10 bases remained unmatched. CDR3 nucleotides: TGTGCCAGCAGCCCCTCGGAAGGGGGCGCGACTGAAGCTTTCTTT. Protein sequence: CASSPSEGGATEAFF.

This clonotype has a count of ten or more. The chain recombines TRBV2 with TRBJ2-5; 12 positions match TRBD1. The germline V gene encodes CDR1 SNHLY and CDR2 FYNNEI. V lost 1 base to trimming and J lost 5 bases; unmatched junction nucleotides: 2. The CDR3 spans 15 residues. The CDR3 reads CASSEEGTGGETQYF. The CDR3 region has the DNA TGTGCCAGCAGTGAAGAGGGGACAGGGGGCGAGACCCAGTACTTC.

The chain recombines TRBV19 with TRBJ1-5; D uncertain. The germline V and J ends were trimmed by 1 base and 6 bases, with 13 bases remaining between them. CDR1 and CDR2 from the germline V gene are LNHDA and SQIVND (reference sequence). This CDR3 is built from 15 residues. CDR3 sequence: CASSIGPAAGQPQHF. The CDR3 region has the DNA TGTGCCAGTAGTATAGGCCCCGCTGCGGGTCAGCCCCAGCATTTT.

At least ten counts were recorded for this clonotype. The V and J genes are TRBV11-3 and TRBJ2-5; 9 bases line up with TRBD1. CDR1 is SGHNT, CDR2 YENEEA, per germline. The CDR3 has 15 amino acids. The V gene end was trimmed by 1 base and the J gene end by 5 bases; junction bases not matched to a gene: 5. CDR3 in DNA: TGTGCCAGCAGCTTAGCCACAGGGGGCCGGGAGACCCAGTACTTC. This encodes CASSLATGGRETQYF.

CDR3 residues: CASSLLGGADTQYF. The CDR3 coding sequence is TGTGCCAGCAGCTTATTAGGGGGGGCAGATACGCAGTATTTT. V is TRBV7-9 and J is TRBJ2-3, with D possibly matching TRBD2 (7 bases). With 2 bases removed from V and 4 bases from J, the gap between germline ends came to 10 bases. The germline gives CDR1 SEHNR, CDR2 FQNEAQ (reference sequence). The CDR3 is 14 amino acids.

The rearrangement uses TRBV9 and TRBJ1-6; a weak D match, TRBD1 (5 bases). V shed 0 bases and J shed 9 bases, with 13 bases lying between them. Germline V gene lookup returns CDR1 SGDLS and CDR2 YYNGEE. This CDR3 is 15 amino acids long. CDR3 bases: TGTGCCAGCAGCGTAGTGGCAGGGCCGATTTCACCCCTCCACTTT. It translates to CASSVVAGPISPLHF.

This clonotype showed up many times. The chain has TRBV3-1 and TRBJ2-5; D unresolved. V gave up 9 bases and J gave up 2 bases, with 19 bases separating them. Looked up from germline, CDR1 is LGHDT and CDR2 is YNNKEL (reference sequence). CDR3 size: 15 residues. CDR3 nucleotides: TGTGCCAGTCAAAACTCGAGGCTAGATCAAGAGACCCAGTACTTC. Protein sequence: CASQNSRLDQETQYF.

This rearrangement joins TRBV7-9 to TRBJ2-5, with unresolved D. Trimming took 3 bases from V and 3 from J, leaving 5 bases between them. CDR1 SEHNR and CDR2 FQNEAQ come from the germline V gene (reference sequence). CDR3 length equals 12 residues. CDR3 coding DNA: TGTGCCAGCAGCTTGGCAGAAGAGACCCAGTACTTC. Translated: CASSLAEETQYF.

This clonotype appeared a few times. CDR3 coding DNA: TGTGCCATCAGTGATCACCCGGGTCAGCCCCAGCATTTT. Its protein is CAISDHPGQPQHF. The V call is TRBV10-3, the J call TRBJ1-5, with D unclear. Looked up from germline, CDR1 is ENHRY and CDR2 is SYGVKD. V lost 3 bases, J lost 6 bases, and 9 bases lay in between. This CDR3 comprises 13 residues.

This clonotype has at least ten counts. The DNA for the CDR3 is TGCGCCAGCAGCCAAGATGTGGGTCTCACCTACGAGCAGTACTTC. The encoded protein is CASSQDVGLTYEQYF. The chain couples TRBV4-3 to TRBJ2-7; D gene ambiguous. V lost 0 bases to trimming and J lost 2 bases, with 11 bases between them. CDR1 is LGHNA and CDR2 is YSLEER in the germline V gene. The length of the CDR3 is 15 residues.

This clonotype was counted at least ten times. V and J are TRBV12-3 or TRBV12-4 and TRBJ2-7, with 12 bases aligning to TRBD1. V dropped 5 bases and J dropped 4; count of bases not matched to a gene: 3. The CDR3 contains 14 residues. The CDR3 sequence is CASSTGQGAYEQYF. In nucleotides, the CDR3 is TGTGCCAGCAGTACGGGACAGGGGGCGTACGAGCAGTACTTC.

This clonotype was recorded only once. This rearrangement joins TRBV12-5 to TRBJ1-2; 9 bases align to TRBD1. The ends lost 6 bases at V and 6 bases at J; junction bases unmatched: 2. Germline loops: CDR1 LGHNT, CDR2 FRNRAP. The CDR3 runs 12 residues. The CDR3 coding sequence is TGTGCTAGTGGGGACAGGGGCCATGGCTACACCTTC. Amino acid sequence: CASGDRGHGYTF.

The rearrangement uses TRBV12-3 or TRBV12-4 and TRBJ2-3; a possible D gene is TRBD2 (6 bases). V shed 4 bases and J shed 4 bases, with 9 bases lying between them. This CDR3 region has 13 residues. CDR3: CASSSREPDTQYF. Written as DNA, the CDR3 is TGTGCCAGCAGTTCCCGGGAGCCAGATACGCAGTATTTT.

This clonotype was observed at least ten times. The J gene is TRBJ2-7, the V gene TRBV9, with TRBD2 matching over 15 bases. The CDR3 consists of 16 residues. In germline, CDR1 is SGDLS, CDR2 YYNGEE. After removal of 4 bases from V and 1 base from J, the junction contained 3 bases not matched to a gene. CDR3 coding DNA: TGTGCCAGCAGCTTGGGACTAGCGGGAGGTTCCTACGAGCAGTACTTC. This encodes CASSLGLAGGSYEQYF.

In its sample, this clonotype was seen once. V and J are TRBV20-1 and TRBJ2-5, with D possibly TRBD2 on 6 matching bases. The CDR3 is 13 amino acids. CDR1 is DFQATT and CDR2 is SNEGSKA in the germline V gene (reference sequence). Trimming removed 3 bases from V and 6 bases from J, with 14 bases in between. This chain's CDR3 is CSASGGGYKTQYF. DNA of the CDR3: TGCAGTGCTAGTGGTGGAGGGTACAAGACCCAGTACTTC.

The chain joins TRBV2 to TRBJ2-7; 7 nucleotides match TRBD1. J lost 4 bases, V lost 4 bases, and 4 bases had no gene match. The CDR3 is 13 amino acids. Germline-derived CDR1 and CDR2 are SNHLY and FYNNEI. CDR3 protein: CASSGQGFYEQYF. DNA for the CDR3: TGTGCCAGCAGTGGACAGGGCTTTTACGAGCAGTACTTC.

For this clonotype: Since a much larger clone is just one base distant, this may be a read error. The chain combines TRBV5-5 with TRBJ1-4, with 7 bases identical to TRBD1. Germline CDR1 is SGHKS and CDR2 is YYEKEE (reference sequence). This CDR3 contains 15 residues. This chain's CDR3 is CASSWLTGPNEKLLF. CDR3 in DNA: TGTGCCAGCAGCTGGTTGACAGGGCCTAATGAAAAACTGCTTTTT. The whole variable domain, remainder taken from reference TRBV5-5 and TRBJ1-4, is DAGVTQSPTHLIKTRGQQVTLRCSPISGHKSVSWYQQVLGQGPQFIFQYYEKEERGRGNFPDRFSARQFPNYSSELNVNALLLGDSALYLCASSWLTGPNEKLLFGSGTQLSVL.

The V and J genes are TRBV7-9 and TRBJ2-5; 10 bases are a match to TRBD1. Germline V gene lookup returns CDR1 SEHNR and CDR2 FQNEAQ (reference sequence). The CDR3 consists of 15 residues. V trimming: 5 bases; J trimming: 4 bases; junction bases outside the gene matches: 7. CDR3 sequence reads: CASSPGTGVGETQYF. The CDR3 bases are TGTGCCAGCAGCCCCGGGACAGGGGTTGGAGAGACCCAGTACTTC.

The V gene is TRBV20-1, the J gene TRBJ1-5; 8 bases fit TRBD1. The V and J ends lost 3 bases and 5 bases, in that order; junction bases with no gene match: 9. The CDR3 totals 15 residues. CDR1 DFQATT and CDR2 SNEGSKA come from the germline V gene (reference sequence). The CDR3 DNA follows: TGCAGTGCTAGTGATGACAGGGGCCTAGATCAGCCCCAGCATTTT. It encodes CSASDDRGLDQPQHF.

This clonotype came up once. The rearrangement joins TRBV9 to TRBJ1-5; TRBD1 matches at 7 bases. Unmatched junction bases numbered 3, after V lost 0 bases and J lost 6 bases. This CDR3 has 14 amino acids. The V gene's germline CDR1 is SGDLS and CDR2 YYNGEE. This chain's CDR3 is CASSVGDSFQPQHF. The CDR3 nucleotides read TGTGCCAGCAGCGTAGGGGACAGTTTTCAGCCCCAGCATTTT.

At least ten counts were recorded for this clonotype. This sequence joins TRBV2 and TRBJ1-5, with 12 positions matching TRBD1. From germline, CDR1 is SNHLY and CDR2 FYNNEI. The V segment lost 6 bases and the J segment 5 bases; nucleotides outside the gene matches: 2. The CDR3 consists of 14 residues. The DNA of the CDR3 is TGTGCCAGCAGCCGGGACAGGGGGCATCAGCCCCAGCATTTT. It encodes CASSRDRGHQPQHF.

The V and J genes are TRBV7-6 and TRBJ2-3; D is unresolved. CDR3 length: 13 amino acids. Germline CDR1 is SGHVS and CDR2 is FNYEAQ. V was shortened by 4 bases and J by 1 base, with 6 bases between the two germline ends. CDR3 in DNA: TGTGCCAGCAGCTCGTGGGGCACAGATACGCAGTATTTT. It yields the protein CASSSWGTDTQYF. Full variable domain (rest looked up from reference TRBV7-6 and TRBJ2-3): GAGVSQSPRYKVTKRGQDVALRCDPISGHVSLYWYRQALGQGPEFLTYFNYEAQQDKSGLPNDRFSAERPEGSISTLTIQRTEQRDSAMYRCASSSWGTDTQYFGPGTRLTVL.

This clonotype was seen a few times. V and J are TRBV6-1 and TRBJ2-5, with 8 bases aligning to TRBD2. CDR3 size: 18 residues. Unmatched junction bases numbered 16, after V lost 7 bases and J lost 0 bases. CDR1 MNHNS and CDR2 SASEGT come from the germline V gene. CDR3 sequence (DNA): TGTGCCAGCAACCCGAGAGGGCTAGCGGGCTGGTACCAAGAGACCCAGTACTTC. Its translation: CASNPRGLAGWYQETQYF.

This clonotype was counted once. The V gene is TRBV20-1, the J gene TRBJ2-5; 7 bases align to TRBD1. With V trimmed by 3 bases and J by 3 bases, 10 bases remained unmatched. CDR3 length equals 15 residues. Germline loops: CDR1 DFQATT, CDR2 SNEGSKA (reference sequence). DNA of the CDR3: TGCAGTGCTAGGATAACAGGGGACGGGAAAGAGACCCAGTACTTC. Its protein product is CSARITGDGKETQYF.

The chain joins TRBV10-3 to TRBJ2-3; D is unclear. This CDR3 spans 15 amino acids. Germline assignment: CDR1 ENHRY and CDR2 SYGVKD. The V and J ends lost 4 bases and 1 base respectively, with 12 bases between them. In DNA form, the CDR3 reads TGTGCCATCAGTGTGGGATCCGGGCGCACAGATACGCAGTATTTT. Its protein is CAISVGSGRTDTQYF.

The chain is built from TRBV11-1 and TRBJ2-1; no clear D. Germline values: CDR1 SGHAT, CDR2 FQDESV (reference sequence). V was trimmed by 1 base and J by 6 bases, leaving 10 bases between them. The CDR3 consists of 14 residues. CDR3 nucleotides: TGTGCCAGCAGCTTAGAGGTCAGACGCAATGAGCAGTTCTTC. Its translation: CASSLEVRRNEQFF.

This chain links TRBV29-1 with TRBJ1-5, with 9 positions matching TRBD1. V was pared by 4 bases and J by 2 bases, with 3 bases of the junction left unmatched. The CDR3 is 14 residues long. Germline V gene data show CDR1 as SQVTM and CDR2 as ANQGSEA. The CDR3 nucleotides read TGCAGCGTTGCGGGACAGGGAGGCAATCAGCCCCAGCATTTT. Its translation is CSVAGQGGNQPQHF. The full variable domain, its missing parts supplied by reference TRBV29-1 and TRBJ1-5, is SAVISQKPSRDICQRGTSLTIQCQVDSQVTMMFWYRQQPGQSLTLIATANQGSEATYESGFVIDKFPISRPNLTFSTLTVSNMSPEDSSIYLCSVAGQGGNQPQHFGDGTRLSIL.